The clone carrying this TCR beta chain was found a few times. Its cognate antigen is unknown. Alongside a J-beta primer mix, a sample-barcoded 5' primer served in a second PCR lasting about 7 to 11 cycles. From the 5' RACE reads, TCRdb called clonotypes with MiXCR, one entry per CDR3 protein. The sample consists of some 920,000 distinct CDR3 sequences, about 51% of them appearing once. CDR1 and CDR2 (germline): MGHRA, YSYEKL. The CDR3 extends over 15 amino acids. The record originates from a study of blood T cells in healthy people across ages. Study conclusions and caveats: It was found that TCR beta diversity correlated strongly with the percentage of naive T cells. PBMC samples, being unsorted, prevented any conclusive comparison of naive and antigen-experienced cells. It was held that diversity estimates obtained from one million T cells represented underestimates.

Healthy Caucasian individuals from Russia aged about 6 to 95 were enrolled as donors. Material for sequencing was blood. The rearrangement joins TRBV4-1 to TRBJ2-4; possible D gene TRBD2, 5 bases. The end of the DNA aligns better with TRBJ2-7, so the J call may be wrong. The sequence derives from a woman aged 55-69 years in good health. This CDR3 reads CASSQLSGDSYEQYF. CDR3 DNA: TGCGCCAGCAGCCAGCTGTCCGGGGATTCCTACGAGCAGTACTTC.